A single sample gave rise to the 7 T cell receptor beta chains below, sequenced in a study of T cells in Graves' hyperthyroidism and ophthalmopathy (dated by TCRdb to the late 2010s). Libraries were made using multiplex PCR. Sequencing instrument: Illumina HiSeq 2000. The TCR beta CDR3 regions were amplified from RNA transcripts. A first-round RT-PCR of the TCR CDR3 used the HTBI primer set with the Qiagen OneStep RT-PCR kit. TCRdb itself trimmed the public reads at Q25 with fastp, ran MiXCR and retained productive beta chains. Merged by CDR3 protein, the rows form single entries marked with the most common genes and DNA. The table for this sample lists 310,000 or so distinct CDR3 sequences; approximately 15% of them were counted only once. Of the sample, approximately 57% falls within the top ten clones. Material for sequencing was blood. The receptors were gathered from a woman aged 55-75 years with Graves' ophthalmopathy.

A remark on this clonotype: A much larger clone is a single base away; this may be a read error. The chain carries TRBV2 and TRBJ2-1; the D gene is possibly TRBD1 (6 bases). Germline CDR1 is SNHLY and CDR2 is FYNNEI. V was pared by 7 bases and J by 5 bases, with 12 bases between. This CDR3 has 13 amino acids. The CDR3 nucleotides read TGTGCCAGCACGGGGACATACCACAATGAGCAGTTCTTC. Protein product: CASTGTYHNEQFF.

There are many counts of this clonotype. This chain connects TRBV2 to TRBJ2-1; D is undetermined. Germline V gene data show CDR1 as SNHLY and CDR2 as FYNNEI. Trimming removed 7 bases from V and 5 bases from J, with 6 bases in between. The CDR3 spans 11 residues. CDR3 region: CASKLNNEQFF. CDR3 DNA: TGTGCCAGCAAACTAAACAATGAGCAGTTCTTC.

This clonotype was observed a handful of times. V usage is TRBV5-6 and J usage is TRBJ2-7; 12 positions agree with TRBD1. Looked up from germline, CDR1 is SGHDT and CDR2 is YYEEEE. V dropped 4 bases and J dropped 2; count of bases not matched to a gene: 13. This CDR3 has 18 residues. CDR3 residues: CASSLLGAGTGGPYEQYF. Here the CDR3 DNA reads TGTGCCAGCAGCCTCCTCGGAGCGGGGACAGGGGGCCCCTACGAGCAGTACTTC.

The chain combines TRBV6-6 with TRBJ1-1, with D uncertain. This CDR3 region has 13 residues. Trimming shortened V by 2 bases and J by 1 base, and 5 bases separated the two germline ends. The germline V gene encodes CDR1 MNHNY and CDR2 SVGAGI (reference sequence). The CDR3 DNA follows: TGTGCCAGCAGTTACAACCAGAACACTGAAGCTTTCTTT. It encodes CASSYNQNTEAFF.

This clonotype has ten or more counts. The rearrangement uses TRBV28 and TRBJ2-7, with TRBD1 matching over 8 bases. V was clipped by 6 bases and J by 2 bases; unmatched bases: 6. Germline V gives CDR1 MDHEN, CDR2 SYDVKM. The CDR3 loop spans 14 amino acids. As DNA, the CDR3 is TGTGCCAGCAGGTCGGGACAGGACCCCTACGAGCAGTACTTC. It encodes CASRSGQDPYEQYF.

This clonotype was seen repeatedly, ten times or more. The chain links TRBV10-3 to TRBJ1-1; tentative D call: TRBD1 (6 bases). The CDR3 consists of 16 residues. Per the germline V gene, CDR1 is ENHRY and CDR2 is SYGVKD. Trimming took 2 bases from V and 4 from J, leaving 17 bases between them. CDR3: CAISELATGRVTEAFF. The CDR3 DNA is TGTGCCATCAGTGAGCTAGCAACAGGGCGGGTCACTGAAGCTTTCTTT.

This clonotype was detected only a few times. The genes are TRBV12-5 and TRBJ2-7; the match to TRBD2 covers 11 bases. The V and J ends lost 3 bases and 3 bases, in that order; junction bases with no gene match: 4. This CDR3 contains 15 residues. In germline, CDR1 is LGHNT, CDR2 FRNRAP. The CDR3 nucleotides are TGTGCTAGTGGTTTCCCGGGACTAGCGGACTACGAGCAGTACTTC. Its protein product is CASGFPGLADYEQYF.